This T cell receptor (beta chain) was identified during a study of response to subunit inactivated influenza vaccine. Whole-study results and caveats: Each seasonal flu vaccination may recruit only limited new T cells, authors suggested.

The germline CDR1 and CDR2 sequences are SGHDT and YYEEEE. V shed 5 bases and J shed 0 bases, with 6 bases lying between them. There are 13 residues in the CDR3. From the RT-PCR reads, TCRdb called clonotypes with MiXCR, one entry per CDR3 protein. Of a few hundred thousand distinct CDR3 sequences listed, around 20% are singletons. This clonotype was counted many times. The antigen is not known. This chain connects TRBV5-6 to TRBJ1-3; no firm D call. The TCR sequence derives from a man between 50 and 69 years old who received an inactivated influenza vaccine. The sample was PBMCs from blood, taken less than 22 months after vaccination. In DNA, the CDR3 is TGTGCCAGCAGTCCGAGCTCTGGAAACACCATATATTTT. It translates to CASSPSSGNTIYF.